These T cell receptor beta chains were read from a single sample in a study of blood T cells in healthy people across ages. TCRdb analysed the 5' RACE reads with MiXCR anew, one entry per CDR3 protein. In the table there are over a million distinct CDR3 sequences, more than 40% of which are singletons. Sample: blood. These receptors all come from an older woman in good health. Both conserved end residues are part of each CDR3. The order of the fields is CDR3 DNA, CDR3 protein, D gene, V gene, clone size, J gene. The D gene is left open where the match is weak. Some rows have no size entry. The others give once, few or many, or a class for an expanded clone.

DNA: TGTGCCAGCAGTTTGGGGACAGGGACTCCTGGGGCCAGCGTCCTGACTTTC
CDR3: CASSLGTGTPGASVLTF
D: TRBD1
V: TRBV28
size: .
J: TRBJ2-6

DNA: TGTGCCAGCAGTGCATTCGGGACAGAGACCTACGAGCAGTACTTC
CDR3: CASSAFGTETYEQYF
D: TRBD1
V: TRBV6-1
size: once
J: TRBJ2-7

DNA: TGTGCCAGCAGAGACAGGGGAGAGACCCAGTACTTC
CDR3: CASRDRGETQYF
D: TRBD1
V: TRBV6-5
size: many
J: TRBJ2-5

DNA: TGTGCCAGCAGCTTGCTAGCGGGAGCCTACGAGCAGTTCTTC
CDR3: CASSLLAGAYEQFF
D: TRBD2
V: TRBV7-9
size: once
J: TRBJ2-1

DNA: TGTGCCAGCAGTTTGCTGGGTAGCGGGAGGGCCGAGCAGTACTTC
CDR3: CASSLLGSGRAEQYF
D: TRBD2
V: TRBV12-3/TRBV12-4
size: .
J: TRBJ2-7

DNA: TGTGCCAGTAGTATGGGCAGCCACCAAGAGACCCAGTACTTC
CDR3: CASSMGSHQETQYF
D: .
V: TRBV19
size: .
J: TRBJ2-5

DNA: TGCGCCAGCAGCCAGAGCGGGAGAATCGCCAATGAGCAGTTCTTC
CDR3: CASSQSGRIANEQFF
D: TRBD2
V: TRBV4-1
size: many
J: TRBJ2-1

DNA: TGCAGTCCTTCGGACGGAAGCAATCAGCCCCAGCATTTT
CDR3: CSPSDGSNQPQHF
D: .
V: TRBV20-1
size: .
J: TRBJ1-5

DNA: TGTGCCAGCAGCCAAGACTGGGAAGCTCGTGATACTGAAGCTTTCTTT
CDR3: CASSQDWEARDTEAFF
D: .
V: TRBV4-2
size: .
J: TRBJ1-1

DNA: TGTGCCAGTACCCCAGCGGGAGGTGCCTACGAGCAGTACTTC
CDR3: CASTPAGGAYEQYF
D: TRBD2
V: TRBV19
size: few
J: TRBJ2-7

DNA: TGTGCCAGCAGCTCCCACTTGGGGGCGAACACTGAAGCTTTCTTT
CDR3: CASSSHLGANTEAFF
D: .
V: TRBV12-3/TRBV12-4
size: .
J: TRBJ1-1

DNA: TGTGCCAGCAGCCAAGATCGGTTCGGACAGGGGTTAGGGGAGCAGTACTTC
CDR3: CASSQDRFGQGLGEQYF
D: TRBD1
V: TRBV4-2
size: .
J: TRBJ2-4

DNA: TGTGCCATCAGTGAGTATGTCGGAGCCCTTGACGAGCAGTACTTC
CDR3: CAISEYVGALDEQYF
D: .
V: TRBV10-3
size: few
J: TRBJ2-7

DNA: TGTGCCAGCTATGGCTACACTTTC
CDR3: CASYGYTF
D: .
V: TRBV9
size: few
J: TRBJ1-2

DNA: TGCAGTGCTAGAGGGGGGTCAGGGCTCACAAGGGACACTGAAGCTTTCTTT
CDR3: CSARGGSGLTRDTEAFF
D: .
V: TRBV20-1
size: .
J: TRBJ1-1

DNA: TGTGCCAGCAGGACAGGGGTGGGTCAGCCCCAGCATTTT
CDR3: CASRTGVGQPQHF
D: TRBD1
V: TRBV27
size: .
J: TRBJ1-5

DNA: TGCAGTGCTAGAGAACCGGGTGGGTCCTACAATGAGCAGTTCTTC
CDR3: CSAREPGGSYNEQFF
D: .
V: TRBV20-1
size: many
J: TRBJ2-1

DNA: TGTGCCAGCAGTGAGAGGGGGCACCAAGAGACCCAGTACTTC
CDR3: CASSERGHQETQYF
D: TRBD1
V: TRBV25-1
size: many
J: TRBJ2-5

DNA: TGCGCCAGCAGCCCTGGACAGGGGGCGTTTGATGGCTACACCTTC
CDR3: CASSPGQGAFDGYTF
D: TRBD1
V: TRBV5-1
size: few
J: TRBJ1-2

DNA: TGTGCCATCAGTGAGTCGGGGCAGGGCCGAGGCAATCAGCCCCAGCATTTT
CDR3: CAISESGQGRGNQPQHF
D: .
V: TRBV10-3
size: .
J: TRBJ1-5

DNA: TGTGCCAGCAGTTTATCGACAGGGGGGTGGACTGAAGCTTTCTTT
CDR3: CASSLSTGGWTEAFF
D: TRBD1
V: TRBV27
size: .
J: TRBJ1-1

DNA: TGTGCCAGCAGCTTAGGGCGAGCGGGTTCCTACAATGAGCAGTACTTC
CDR3: CASSLGRAGSYNEQYF
D: .
V: TRBV7-2
size: .
J: TRBJ2-5

DNA: TGCAGTGCTAGAGATCTAGTCCCGGGACTAGCGGCCGCCTACGAGCAGTACTTC
CDR3: CSARDLVPGLAAAYEQYF
D: TRBD2
V: TRBV20-1
size: .
J: TRBJ2-7

DNA: TGTGCCAGCAGTGAAGTTGAGGGCGCAACGTCTCTCCAGCATTTT
CDR3: CASSEVEGATSLQHF
D: .
V: TRBV6-1
size: .
J: TRBJ1-5

DNA: TGTGCCAGCAGCTTATCTGCAGGCTCCTACAATGAGCAGTTCTTC
CDR3: CASSLSAGSYNEQFF
D: .
V: TRBV7-2
size: few
J: TRBJ2-1

DNA: TGTGCCAGCAGTTTAGGGGGGAGGCTCCAGTCCGAGCAGTACTTC
CDR3: CASSLGGRLQSEQYF
D: .
V: TRBV12-3/TRBV12-4
size: few
J: TRBJ2-7

DNA: TGTGCCAGCAGCCGACAGGGTTGGAATACGCAGTATTTT
CDR3: CASSRQGWNTQYF
D: TRBD1
V: TRBV13
size: few
J: TRBJ2-3